This T cell receptor (beta chain) was observed in a study of blood T cell repertoires in COVID-19. Clones were read by immunoSEQ multiplex PCR, and TCRdb kept only the in-frame ones, dropping some. The sample yields roughly 65,000 clones, around 83% seen once. V lost 6 bases and J lost 4; bases outside the gene matches: 5. Per germline, CDR1 MNHEY and CDR2 SVGAGI. The CDR3 covers 15 residues. The specimen was peripheral blood. The receptor was isolated from a man aged 50 or older with acute or convalescent COVID-19. The rearrangement links TRBV6-5 to TRBJ1-5; 11 bases are a match to TRBD1. In nucleotides, the CDR3 is TGTGCCAGCAGCCGCGGGACAGGGGGTAATCAGCCCCAGCATTTT. This gives the protein CASSRGTGGNQPQHF.